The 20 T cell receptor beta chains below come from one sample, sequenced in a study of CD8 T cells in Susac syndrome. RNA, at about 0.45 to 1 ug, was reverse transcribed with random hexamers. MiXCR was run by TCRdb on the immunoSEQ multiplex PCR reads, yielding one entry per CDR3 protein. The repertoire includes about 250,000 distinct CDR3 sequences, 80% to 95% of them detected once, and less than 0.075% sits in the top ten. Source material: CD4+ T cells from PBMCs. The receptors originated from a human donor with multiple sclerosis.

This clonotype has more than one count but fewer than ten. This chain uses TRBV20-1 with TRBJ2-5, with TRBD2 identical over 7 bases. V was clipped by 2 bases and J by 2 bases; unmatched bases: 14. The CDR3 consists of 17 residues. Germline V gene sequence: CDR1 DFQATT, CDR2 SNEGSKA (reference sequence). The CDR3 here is CSARPHRSGPAQETQYF. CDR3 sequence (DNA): TGCAGTGCTAGACCCCATCGTAGCGGGCCCGCTCAAGAGACCCAGTACTTC.

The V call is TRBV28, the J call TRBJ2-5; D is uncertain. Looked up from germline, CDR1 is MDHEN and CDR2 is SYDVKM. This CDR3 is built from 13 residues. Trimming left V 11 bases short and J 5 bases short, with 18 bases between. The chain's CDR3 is CAAKTEGRETQYF. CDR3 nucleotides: TGTGCCGCCAAGACCGAAGGGCGGGAGACCCAGTACTTC.

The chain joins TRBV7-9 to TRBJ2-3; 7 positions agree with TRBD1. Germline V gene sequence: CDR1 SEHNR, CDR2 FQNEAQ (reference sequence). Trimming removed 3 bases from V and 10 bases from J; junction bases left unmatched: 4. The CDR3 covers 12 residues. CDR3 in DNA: TGTGCCAGCAGCTTGCGACAGGGTTCGCAGTATTTT. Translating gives CASSLRQGSQYF. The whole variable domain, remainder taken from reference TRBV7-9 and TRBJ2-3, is DTGVSQNPRHKITKRGQNVTFRCDPISEHNRLYWYRQTLGQGPEFLTYFQNEAQLEKSRLLSDRFSAERPKGSFSTLEIQRTEQGDSAMYLCASSLRQGSQYFGPGTRLTVL.

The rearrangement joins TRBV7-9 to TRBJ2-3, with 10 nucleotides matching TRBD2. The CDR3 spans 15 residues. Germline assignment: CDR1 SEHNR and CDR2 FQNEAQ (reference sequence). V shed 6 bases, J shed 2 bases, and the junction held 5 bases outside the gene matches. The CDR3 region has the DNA TGTGCCAGCAGTCTAACTAGCGGGGTCACAGATACGCAGTATTTT. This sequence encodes CASSLTSGVTDTQYF.

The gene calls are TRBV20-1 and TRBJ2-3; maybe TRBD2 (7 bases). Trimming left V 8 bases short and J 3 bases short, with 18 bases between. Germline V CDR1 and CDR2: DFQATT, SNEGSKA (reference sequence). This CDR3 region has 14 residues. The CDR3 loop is CSSKGGRRTDTQYF. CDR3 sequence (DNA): TGCAGTTCCAAGGGGGGGAGAAGGACAGATACGCAGTATTTT.

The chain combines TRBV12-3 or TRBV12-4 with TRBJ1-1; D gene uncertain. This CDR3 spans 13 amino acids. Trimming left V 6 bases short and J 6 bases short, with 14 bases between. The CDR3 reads CASSLRTEPEAFF. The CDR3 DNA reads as TGTGCCAGCAGCCTTAGGACCGAGCCTGAAGCTTTCTTT.

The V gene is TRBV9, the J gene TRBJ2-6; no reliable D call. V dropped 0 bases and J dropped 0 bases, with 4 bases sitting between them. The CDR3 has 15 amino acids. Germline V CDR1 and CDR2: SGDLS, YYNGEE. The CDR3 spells CASSVEASGANVLTF. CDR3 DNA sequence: TGTGCCAGCAGCGTAGAGGCCTCTGGGGCCAACGTCCTGACTTTC.

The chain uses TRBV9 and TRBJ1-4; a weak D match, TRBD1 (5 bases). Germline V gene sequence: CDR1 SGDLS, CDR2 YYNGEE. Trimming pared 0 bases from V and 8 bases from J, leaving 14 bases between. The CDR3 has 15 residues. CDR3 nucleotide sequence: TGTGCCAGCAGCGTAGCCCCGGACTGGGACGAAAAACTGTTTTTT. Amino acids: CASSVAPDWDEKLFF.

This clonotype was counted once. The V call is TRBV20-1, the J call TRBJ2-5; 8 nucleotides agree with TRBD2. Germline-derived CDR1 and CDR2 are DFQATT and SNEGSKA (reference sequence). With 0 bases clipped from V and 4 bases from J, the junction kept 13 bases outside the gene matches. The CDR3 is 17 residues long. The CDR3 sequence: CSARDPSGGLAGETQYF. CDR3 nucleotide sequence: TGCAGTGCTAGAGATCCTAGCGGAGGGCTAGCGGGAGAGACCCAGTACTTC.

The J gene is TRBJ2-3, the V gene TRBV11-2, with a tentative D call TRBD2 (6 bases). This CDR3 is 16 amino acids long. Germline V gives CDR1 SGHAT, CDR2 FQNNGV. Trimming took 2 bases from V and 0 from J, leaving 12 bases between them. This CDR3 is CASSLRTTSSTDTQYF. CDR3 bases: TGTGCCAGCAGCTTAAGGACTACCTCTAGCACAGATACGCAGTATTTT. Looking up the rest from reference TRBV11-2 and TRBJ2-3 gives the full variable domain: EAGVAQSPRYKIIEKRQSVAFWCNPISGHATLYWYQQILGQGPKLLIQFQNNGVVDDSQLPKDRFSAERLKGVDSTLKIQPAKLEDSAVYLCASSLRTTSSTDTQYFGPGTRLTVL.

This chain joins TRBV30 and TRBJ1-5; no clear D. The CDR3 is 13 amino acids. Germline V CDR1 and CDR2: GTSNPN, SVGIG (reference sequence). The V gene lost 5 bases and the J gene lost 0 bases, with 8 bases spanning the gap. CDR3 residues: CAWPQGSNQPQHF. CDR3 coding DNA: TGTGCCTGGCCCCAAGGTAGCAATCAGCCCCAGCATTTT.

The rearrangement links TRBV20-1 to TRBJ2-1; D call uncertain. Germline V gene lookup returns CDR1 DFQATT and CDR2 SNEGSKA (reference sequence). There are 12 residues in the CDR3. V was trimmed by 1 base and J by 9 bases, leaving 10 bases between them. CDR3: CSARGGVVEQFF. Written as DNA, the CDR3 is TGCAGTGCTAGAGGAGGAGTAGTTGAGCAGTTCTTC.

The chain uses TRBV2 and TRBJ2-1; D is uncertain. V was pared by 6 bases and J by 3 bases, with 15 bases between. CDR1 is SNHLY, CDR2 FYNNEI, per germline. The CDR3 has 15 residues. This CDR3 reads CASRKSVSFYNEQFF. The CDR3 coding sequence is TGTGCCAGCAGAAAGAGCGTCTCCTTCTACAATGAGCAGTTCTTC.

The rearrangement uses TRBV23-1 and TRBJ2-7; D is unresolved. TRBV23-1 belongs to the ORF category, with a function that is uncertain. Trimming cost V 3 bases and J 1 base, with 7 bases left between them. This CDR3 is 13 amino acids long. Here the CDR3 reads CASSHFASYEQYF. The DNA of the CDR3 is TGCGCCAGCAGTCACTTTGCGTCCTACGAGCAGTACTTC.

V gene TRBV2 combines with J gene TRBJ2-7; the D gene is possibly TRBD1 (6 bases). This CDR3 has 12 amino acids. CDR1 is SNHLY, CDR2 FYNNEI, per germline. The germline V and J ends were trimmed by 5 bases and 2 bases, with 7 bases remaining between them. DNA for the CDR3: TGTGCCAGCAGTCGGACAGCCTACGAGCAGTACTTC. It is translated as CASSRTAYEQYF.

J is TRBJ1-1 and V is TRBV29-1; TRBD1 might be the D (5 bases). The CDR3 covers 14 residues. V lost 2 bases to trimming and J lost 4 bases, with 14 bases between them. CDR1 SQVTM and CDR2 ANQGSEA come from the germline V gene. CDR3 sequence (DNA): TGCAGCGTTGAACGAAGCGGGGGGTTCACTGAAGCTTTCTTT. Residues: CSVERSGGFTEAFF.

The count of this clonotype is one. The CDR3 DNA reads TGCAGTGCTAGCCCGGACAGTTTAAGAATGAACACTGAAGCTTTCTTT. Protein sequence: CSASPDSLRMNTEAFF. This sequence joins TRBV20-1 and TRBJ1-1, with D possibly matching TRBD1 (6 bases). Trimming took 3 bases from V and 0 from J, leaving 17 bases between them. From germline, CDR1 is DFQATT and CDR2 SNEGSKA (reference sequence). This CDR3 has 16 residues.

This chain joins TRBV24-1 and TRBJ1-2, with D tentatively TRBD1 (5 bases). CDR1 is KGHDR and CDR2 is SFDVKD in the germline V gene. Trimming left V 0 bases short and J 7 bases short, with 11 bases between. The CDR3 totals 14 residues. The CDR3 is CATSDLEGKGGYTF. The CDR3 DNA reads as TGTGCCACCAGTGATTTGGAGGGGAAGGGTGGCTACACCTTC.

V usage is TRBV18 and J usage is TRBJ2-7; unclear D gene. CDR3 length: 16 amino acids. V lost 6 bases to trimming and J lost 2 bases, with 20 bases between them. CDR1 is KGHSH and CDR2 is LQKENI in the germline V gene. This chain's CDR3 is CASSRMSSSQTYEQYV. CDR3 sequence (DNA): TGTGCCAGCTCCCGCATGAGCTCGTCCCAAACCTACGAGCAGTACGTC.

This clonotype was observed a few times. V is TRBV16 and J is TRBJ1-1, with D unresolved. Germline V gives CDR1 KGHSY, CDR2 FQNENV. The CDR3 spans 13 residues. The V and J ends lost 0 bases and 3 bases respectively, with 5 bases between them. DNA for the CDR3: TGTGCCAGCAGCCAATCGGGGTACACTGAAGCTTTCTTT. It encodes CASSQSGYTEAFF.